Below are 27 T cell receptor beta chains sequenced from a single sample in a study of T cell clones after liver transplantation. Produced via immunoSEQ multiplex PCR; TCRdb's table is partial and in-frame only. The table includes 95,000 to 130,000 clones, about nine tenths detected once. The sequences come from CD4+ T cells from blood, collected 12 months after liver transplant. The receptors stem from a human patient who received a liver transplant. Some T cells may be supplied by the graft donor.

The chain is built from TRBV7-9 and TRBJ2-3; TRBD1 or TRBD2 may be the D gene (5 bases each). V was shortened by 4 bases and J by 4 bases, with 21 bases between the two germline ends. CDR1 SEHNR and CDR2 FQNEAQ come from the germline V gene (reference sequence). This CDR3 region has 17 residues. The CDR3 DNA reads as TGTGCCAGCAGCTCCCCCGCGAGGGGAAGAAAGCCAGATACGCAGTATTTT. Its protein product is CASSSPARGRKPDTQYF.

The rearrangement uses TRBV7-8 and TRBJ2-3; D is possibly TRBD2 (5 bases). CDR1 SGHVS and CDR2 FQNEAQ come from the germline V gene. Trimming left V 10 bases short and J 2 bases short, with 16 bases between. The CDR3 is made up of 14 amino acids. The CDR3: CATIPKRLTDTQYF. The DNA of the CDR3 is TGTGCCACCATTCCCAAGCGGCTCACAGATACGCAGTATTTT.

This chain uses TRBV6-5 with TRBJ2-1, with TRBD2 identical over 11 bases. The J segment lost 7 bases and the V segment lost 2 bases, leaving 4 bases of the junction unmatched. The CDR3 runs 15 residues. The germline V gene has CDR1 MNHEY and CDR2 SVGAGI. In nucleotides, the CDR3 is TGTGCCAGCAGTTACGGGCTAGCGGGAGGTAATGAGCAGTTCTTC. It encodes CASSYGLAGGNEQFF.

J is TRBJ1-1 and V is TRBV5-1; perhaps TRBD1 as D (5 bases). V was clipped by 4 bases and J by 0 bases, with 10 bases between them. CDR1 SGHRS and CDR2 YFSETQ come from the germline V gene. This CDR3 contains 14 residues. The CDR3 coding sequence is TGCGCCAGCAGCCCAAGGGGCCTGAACACTGAAGCTTTCTTT. Translating it yields CASSPRGLNTEAFF.

The chain combines TRBV5-1 with TRBJ2-5; either TRBD1 or TRBD2 may fit D (6 bases each). The CDR3 spans 15 residues. The germline V gene has CDR1 SGHRS and CDR2 YFSETQ. V was shortened by 5 bases and J by 4 bases, with 18 bases between the two germline ends. CDR3 loop: CASSGGQGPGETQYF. The CDR3 coding sequence is TGCGCCAGCAGTGGGGGGCAGGGTCCGGGAGAGACCCAGTACTTC.

V and J are TRBV29-1 and TRBJ2-7; 7 bases align to TRBD2. V was clipped by 5 bases and J by 2 bases; unmatched bases: 0. The CDR3 covers 11 residues. Per the germline V gene, CDR1 is SQVTM and CDR2 is ANQGSEA. The chain's CDR3 is CSVRGAYEQYF. The DNA of the CDR3 is TGCAGCGTTCGGGGGGCCTACGAGCAGTACTTC.

The V call is TRBV5-1, the J call TRBJ2-7; D is perhaps TRBD2 (5 bases). Germline CDR1 is SGHRS and CDR2 is YFSETQ. Trimming took off 0 bases at V and 5 bases at J, with 9 bases between the two ends. This CDR3 has 13 amino acids. The CDR3 nucleotides are TGCGCCAGCAGCTTGGGGACTCCCGACGAGCAGTACTTC. Translated, it gives CASSLGTPDEQYF.

The chain is built from TRBV18 and TRBJ2-7; weak D call: TRBD1 (6 bases). Trimming stripped 6 bases from V and 6 bases from J, with 18 bases between. The germline gives CDR1 KGHSH, CDR2 LQKENI. This CDR3 has 14 residues. CDR3: CASSPRTVPSEQYF. CDR3 coding DNA: TGTGCCAGCTCGCCTAGGACAGTACCATCCGAGCAGTACTTC. The entire variable domain, with the rest obtained from reference TRBV18 and TRBJ2-7, is as follows: NAGVMQNPRHLVRRRGQEARLRCSPMKGHSHVYWYRQLPEEGLKFMVYLQKENIIDESGMPKERFSAEFPKEGPSILRIQQVVRGDSAAYFCASSPRTVPSEQYFGPGTRLTVT.

The chain combines TRBV7-3 with TRBJ2-6; D unclear. V lost 5 bases and J 2 bases, leaving 7 bases between the germline ends. Germline loops: CDR1 SGHTA, CDR2 FQGTGA. The CDR3 length is 14 residues. The CDR3 loop reads CASSLRPGANVLTF. The CDR3 DNA reads as TGTGCCAGCAGCCTTCGGCCTGGGGCCAACGTCCTGACTTTC.

The chain recombines TRBV28 with TRBJ1-3; no firm D call. The CDR3 consists of 13 residues. The V end lost 2 bases, the J end lost 5 bases, and 7 bases lay between the germline ends. Per germline, CDR1 MDHEN and CDR2 SYDVKM. CDR3 sequence (DNA): TGTGCCAGCAGTTTAGGGTGGCGAAACACCATATATTTT. Its translation is CASSLGWRNTIYF.

The CDR3 loop reads CASSLDRIYGYTF. The CDR3 region has the DNA TGCGCCAGCAGCTTGGACAGGATCTATGGCTACACCTTC. The chain uses TRBV5-1 and TRBJ1-2, with TRBD1 as a possible D gene (5 bases). The germline V gene encodes CDR1 SGHRS and CDR2 YFSETQ. Trimming removed 0 bases from V and 4 bases from J, with 7 bases in between. The CDR3 sequence is 13 residues long.

The chain joins TRBV10-1 to TRBJ2-7; 11 positions match TRBD2. Unmatched junction bases numbered 4, after V lost 3 bases and J lost 3 bases. Germline V gene lookup returns CDR1 WNHNN and CDR2 SYGVQD (reference sequence). This CDR3 contains 15 residues. The CDR3 DNA follows: TGCGCCAGCAGTGAAGGACTAGCGGGTCGCTACGAGCAGTACTTC. Protein: CASSEGLAGRYEQYF.

The chain couples TRBV28 to TRBJ1-2; D is unclear. CDR3 length equals 11 residues. V was trimmed by 10 bases and J by 8 bases, leaving 14 bases between them. Germline V gene sequence: CDR1 MDHEN, CDR2 SYDVKM. The chain's CDR3 is CATPPPGGYTF. The CDR3 DNA is TGTGCCACTCCTCCACCGGGAGGCTACACCTTC.

J is TRBJ2-1 and V is TRBV9; D might be TRBD2 (5 bases). Germline CDR1 SGDLS, CDR2 YYNGEE. The CDR3 consists of 12 residues. The V and J ends lost 7 bases and 5 bases respectively, with 10 bases between them. The CDR3 loop is CASGRSHNEQFF. DNA for the CDR3: TGTGCCAGCGGGAGATCGCACAATGAGCAGTTCTTC.

For the CDR3, the DNA is TGTGCCAGCAGCTTAGAGGGAGGGAGGGACGAGCAGTACTTC. It translates to CASSLEGGRDEQYF. The chain recombines TRBV7-9 with TRBJ2-7, with TRBD2 identical over 7 bases. This CDR3 is 14 amino acids long. V trimming: 1 base; J trimming: 5 bases; junction bases outside the gene matches: 5. From germline, CDR1 is SEHNR and CDR2 FQNEAQ (reference sequence).

This clone has just a few counts. The junction and the germline gene differ at one end; a read error may be behind it. J is TRBJ2-3 and V is TRBV28, with TRBD2 identical over 9 bases. From germline, CDR1 is MDHEN and CDR2 SYDVKM. CDR3 length: 14 residues. Here the CDR3 DNA reads TGTGCCAGCAGCTCAGGGACTAGCACCGATACGCAGTATTTT. Its translation is CASSSGTSTDTQYF.

The chain couples TRBV2 to TRBJ1-1; 9 nucleotides match TRBD1. Unmatched junction bases numbered 0, after V lost 0 bases and J lost 10 bases. This CDR3 has 12 residues. Germline V CDR1 and CDR2: SNHLY, FYNNEI. As DNA, the CDR3 is TGTGCCAGCAGTGAAGCGGACAGGGGAGCTTTCTTT. Translating gives CASSEADRGAFF.

The V and J genes are TRBV5-1 and TRBJ2-5; tentatively, D is TRBD1 (5 bases). The germline gives CDR1 SGHRS, CDR2 YFSETQ. This CDR3 spans 15 amino acids. Trimming shortened V by 1 base and J by 4 bases, and 14 bases separated the two germline ends. The CDR3 loop is CASSLRGSGAETQYF. DNA of the CDR3: TGCGCCAGCAGCTTGAGGGGCTCGGGTGCAGAGACCCAGTACTTC.

The chain carries TRBV5-4 and TRBJ2-5, with no clear D. V was pared by 6 bases and J by 1 base, with 16 bases between. The germline gives CDR1 SGHNT, CDR2 YYREEE (reference sequence). The CDR3 extends over 15 amino acids. CDR3 nucleotides: TGTGCCAGCACCCCGGGTGGCGGCCCCCAAGAGACCCAGTACTTC. Its translation: CASTPGGGPQETQYF.

This clone has at least ten counts. The V gene is TRBV19, the J gene TRBJ1-1; no clear D gene. Germline CDR1 reads LNHDA; CDR2 reads SQIVND (reference sequence). This CDR3 contains 14 residues. The V gene lost 0 bases and the J gene lost 1 base, with 6 bases spanning the gap. CDR3 in DNA: TGTGCCAGTAGTATAGATCACACGAACACTGAAGCTTTCTTT. Residues: CASSIDHTNTEAFF.

The V gene is TRBV15, the J gene TRBJ2-7; D call uncertain. V gave up 2 bases and J gave up 4 bases, with 6 bases separating them. The germline V gene has CDR1 LNHNV and CDR2 YYDKDF (reference sequence). The CDR3 extends over 12 amino acids. The CDR3 DNA follows: TGTGCCACCAGCAGAAGCCGATACGAGCAGTACTTC. Amino acid sequence: CATSRSRYEQYF.

The chain carries TRBV25-1 and TRBJ2-1; 7 nucleotides align to TRBD2. This CDR3 is built from 17 residues. Germline V gene lookup returns CDR1 MGHDK and CDR2 SYGVNS. Trimming at V came to 1 base and at J to 8 bases, leaving 14 bases not matched to a gene. The CDR3 DNA is TGTGCCAGCAGTGAATGGTCCAAGGTGGGAGGGGCCGATGAGCAGTTCTTC. It yields the protein CASSEWSKVGGADEQFF.

V usage is TRBV5-1 and J usage is TRBJ1-3; possible D gene TRBD1, 5 bases. CDR1 and CDR2 from the germline V gene are SGHRS and YFSETQ. V was cut by 1 base and J by 0 bases, with 11 bases left in between. There are 16 residues in the CDR3. CDR3 sequence reads: CASSLTTGGSGNTIYF. The CDR3, as DNA: TGCGCCAGCAGCTTGACTACAGGAGGCTCTGGAAACACCATATATTTT.

This clone was detected only once. The J gene is TRBJ1-5, the V gene TRBV28; 9 bases map to TRBD1. The CDR3 consists of 17 residues. Germline V gene data show CDR1 as MDHEN and CDR2 as SYDVKM. Trimming at V came to 5 bases and at J to 5 bases, leaving 13 bases not matched to a gene. The CDR3 here is CASSPPGQGFWDQPQHF. The DNA of the CDR3 is TGTGCCAGCAGTCCTCCGGGACAGGGATTCTGGGATCAGCCCCAGCATTTT.

CDR3 residues: CASSLAGIGELFF. DNA for the CDR3: TGTGCCAGCAGCTTAGCGGGAATCGGGGAGCTGTTTTTT. V gene TRBV7-2 combines with J gene TRBJ2-2; D is uncertain. This CDR3 comprises 13 residues. The V gene's germline CDR1 is SGHTA and CDR2 FQGNSA. Trimming took 0 bases from V and 7 from J, leaving 6 bases between them.

This sequence joins TRBV2 and TRBJ2-2; either TRBD1 or TRBD2 may fit D (5 bases each). The length of the CDR3 is 13 residues. Trimming pared 7 bases from V and 5 bases from J, leaving 11 bases between. Germline V gives CDR1 SNHLY, CDR2 FYNNEI. This CDR3 reads CASTREGTGELFF. The CDR3 DNA is TGTGCCAGCACCAGAGAGGGGACCGGGGAGCTGTTTTTT.

The rearrangement links TRBV7-6 to TRBJ2-2, with a possible D match to TRBD2 (5 bases). Germline V gives CDR1 SGHVS, CDR2 FNYEAQ. The CDR3 extends over 16 amino acids. V was pared by 0 bases and J by 2 bases, with 10 bases between. The CDR3: CASSLARGINTGELFF. CDR3 nucleotides: TGTGCCAGCAGCTTAGCGAGAGGGATTAACACCGGGGAGCTGTTTTTT.